These T cell receptor beta chains were read from a single sample in a study of T cells in Graves' hyperthyroidism and ophthalmopathy. In TCRdb, the multiplex PCR reads were re-called with MiXCR into one record per CDR3 protein. The sample includes 560,000 or so distinct CDR3 sequences, around 42% seen only once; the top ten take 8% to 8.5%. Sequencing was done on a sample of peripheral blood or thyroid tissue (not recorded which). Receptors originate from a woman aged 18-35 years with Graves' hyperthyroidism. CDR3s include the opening cysteine and the closing phenylalanine or tryptophan. The order of the fields is CDR3 DNA, CDR3 protein, J gene, D gene, clone size, V gene. A D gene is named only where the DNA matches it firmly. Only part of the rows carry a size: once, few, many, or a class if the clone is expanded.

CDR3 DNA: TGTGCCAGCAGCGCCCTACGACAGGGAGATGGAGGCTACACCTTC; CDR3 protein: CASSALRQGDGGYTF; J gene: TRBJ1-2; D gene: TRBD1; clone size: NA; V gene: TRBV25-1
CDR3 DNA: TGTGCCAGTAGTATAGGTCACACGAACACCGGGGAGCTGTTTTTT; CDR3 protein: CASSIGHTNTGELFF; J gene: TRBJ2-2; D gene: NA; clone size: few; V gene: TRBV19
CDR3 DNA: TGTGCAAGTCGCTCGGGACTAGCGGGAGAAGATACCCAGTACTTC; CDR3 protein: CASRSGLAGEDTQYF; J gene: TRBJ2-5; D gene: NA; clone size: NA; V gene: TRBV12-2
CDR3 DNA: TGTGCCAGCAGCTTAATGCAGGGGACCGGGGAGCTGTTTTTT; CDR3 protein: CASSLMQGTGELFF; J gene: TRBJ2-2; D gene: NA; clone size: few; V gene: TRBV7-3
CDR3 DNA: TGCGCCAGCAGCCGAAGTACGGGGTCGGCTGAAGCTTTCTTT; CDR3 protein: CASSRSTGSAEAFF; J gene: TRBJ1-1; D gene: NA; clone size: NA; V gene: TRBV5-1
CDR3 DNA: TGTGCCAGCAGCTTAGAAACGGCCAGGGCCAACGTCCTGACTTTC; CDR3 protein: CASSLETARANVLTF; J gene: TRBJ2-6; D gene: NA; clone size: many; V gene: TRBV7-2
CDR3 DNA: TGTGCCAGTAGTATCCTTGGGACCGCTAACTATGGCTACACCTTC; CDR3 protein: CASSILGTANYGYTF; J gene: TRBJ1-2; D gene: NA; clone size: NA; V gene: TRBV7-8
CDR3 DNA: TGTGCCACCAGTGATTTGGCGGGAACCGGGGAGACCCAGTACTTC; CDR3 protein: CATSDLAGTGETQYF; J gene: TRBJ2-5; D gene: NA; clone size: many; V gene: TRBV24-1
CDR3 DNA: TGTGCCAGCAGCGCTAGGGGCGTCGGCGCTGAAGCTTTCTTT; CDR3 protein: CASSARGVGAEAFF; J gene: TRBJ1-1; D gene: NA; clone size: NA; V gene: TRBV10-3
CDR3 DNA: TGTGCCAGCATGGACAGGGGGCGGAAACTGTTTTTT; CDR3 protein: CASMDRGRKLFF; J gene: TRBJ1-4; D gene: TRBD1; clone size: NA; V gene: TRBV2
CDR3 DNA: TGTGCCAGCAGTCATGGACAGGGACGCAATCAGCCCCAGCATTTT; CDR3 protein: CASSHGQGRNQPQHF; J gene: TRBJ1-5; D gene: TRBD1; clone size: many; V gene: TRBV2
CDR3 DNA: TGTGCCAGCAGCCAAGGCGGTTGGACAGGGCTGGCAACTAATGAAAAACTGTTTTTT; CDR3 protein: CASSQGGWTGLATNEKLFF; J gene: TRBJ1-4; D gene: TRBD1; clone size: NA; V gene: TRBV14
CDR3 DNA: TGTGCCAGCAGCGCCGGGACTCCAGAGACCCAGTACTTC; CDR3 protein: CASSAGTPETQYF; J gene: TRBJ2-5; D gene: NA; clone size: many; V gene: TRBV2
CDR3 DNA: TGTGCCAGCAGCTCGACTAGCGGGAGGTACACCGGGGAGCTGTTTTTT; CDR3 protein: CASSSTSGRYTGELFF; J gene: TRBJ2-2; D gene: TRBD2; clone size: NA; V gene: TRBV7-4
CDR3 DNA: TGTGCCAGCAGCCCTCTAGCGGGAGTCGGGGAGCAGTACTTC; CDR3 protein: CASSPLAGVGEQYF; J gene: TRBJ2-7; D gene: TRBD2; clone size: many; V gene: TRBV7-8
CDR3 DNA: TGTGCCAGCAGTTTTACCCCGCGGACAGGGGAAGGCACCTTC; CDR3 protein: CASSFTPRTGEGTF; J gene: TRBJ1-2; D gene: TRBD1; clone size: few; V gene: TRBV12-3/TRBV12-4
CDR3 DNA: TGCAGCGTAGAACGGGACTCCTACGAGCAGTACTTC; CDR3 protein: CSVERDSYEQYF; J gene: TRBJ2-7; D gene: NA; clone size: NA; V gene: TRBV29-1